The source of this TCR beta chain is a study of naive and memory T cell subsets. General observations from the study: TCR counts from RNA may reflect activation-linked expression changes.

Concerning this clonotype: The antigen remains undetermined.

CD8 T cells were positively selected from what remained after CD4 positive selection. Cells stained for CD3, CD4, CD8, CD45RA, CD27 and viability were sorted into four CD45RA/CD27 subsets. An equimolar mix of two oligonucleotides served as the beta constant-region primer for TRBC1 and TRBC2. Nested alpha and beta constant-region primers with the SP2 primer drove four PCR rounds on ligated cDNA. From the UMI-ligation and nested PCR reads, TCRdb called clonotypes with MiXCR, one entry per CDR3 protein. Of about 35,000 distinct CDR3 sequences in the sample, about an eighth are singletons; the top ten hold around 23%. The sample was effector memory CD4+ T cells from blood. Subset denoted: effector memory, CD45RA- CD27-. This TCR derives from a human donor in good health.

CDR3 bases: TGCGCCAGCAGCCAAGAATCGGGAGGGGGCCCTCGGGCTAGCCAGTACTTC. Protein product: CASSQESGGGPRASQYF. V and J are TRBV4-1 and TRBJ2-7, with a tentative D call TRBD2 (8 bases). Germline values: CDR1 MGHRA, CDR2 YSYEKL. This CDR3 contains 17 residues. The V gene lost 0 bases and the J gene lost 10 bases, with 25 bases spanning the gap.